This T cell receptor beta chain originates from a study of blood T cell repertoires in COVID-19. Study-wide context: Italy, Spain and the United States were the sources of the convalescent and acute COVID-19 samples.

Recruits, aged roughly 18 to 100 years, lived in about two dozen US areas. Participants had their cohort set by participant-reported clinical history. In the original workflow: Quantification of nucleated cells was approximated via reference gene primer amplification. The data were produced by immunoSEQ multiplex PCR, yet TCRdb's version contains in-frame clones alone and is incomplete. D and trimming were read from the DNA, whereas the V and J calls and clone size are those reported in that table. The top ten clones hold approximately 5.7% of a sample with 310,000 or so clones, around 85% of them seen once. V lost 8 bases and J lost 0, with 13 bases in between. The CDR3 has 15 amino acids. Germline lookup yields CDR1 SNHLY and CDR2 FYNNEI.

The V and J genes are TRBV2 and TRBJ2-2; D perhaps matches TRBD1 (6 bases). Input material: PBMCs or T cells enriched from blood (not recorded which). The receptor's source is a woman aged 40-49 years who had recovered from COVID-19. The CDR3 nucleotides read TGTGCCAGCCGACGGGACATTTCGAACACCGGGGAGCTGTTTTTT. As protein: CASRRDISNTGELFF.